The clone carrying this TCR beta chain occurred a few times. The sample originates from a study of blood T cells in healthy people across ages. Study at large: With template switching, about one barcoded beta molecule was captured per two T cells.

Germline V gene sequence: CDR1 ENHRY, CDR2 SYGVKD. The CDR3 covers 13 residues. A second PCR, run for roughly 7 to 12 cycles, used a sample-barcoded 5' primer plus a J-beta primer mix. In TCRdb, the 5' RACE reads were re-called with MiXCR into one record per CDR3 protein. Of 800,000 to 1,300,000 distinct CDR3 sequences detected, almost 25% appear once; the ten largest clones hold less than 0.85%. The same data also went into a second study, on T cells of mothers and their children.

Sequencing was done on a sample of blood. The clonotype comes from a girl aged 2 to 10 in good health. The chain is built from TRBV10-3 and TRBJ2-5; D tentatively fits TRBD1 or TRBD2 (5 bases each). Matching the DNA end better, TRBJ2-7 makes the J call doubtful. The CDR3 DNA is TGTGCCATCCTCCGGGCAGGGCGGGACGAGCAGTACTTC. It is translated as CAILRAGRDEQYF.